Sequencing of this T cell receptor (beta chain) was carried out in a study of blood T cell repertoires in COVID-19. There are 14 residues in the CDR3. Trimming cost V 3 bases and J 4 bases; bases outside gene matches: 4. The germline gives CDR1 MNHEY, CDR2 SMNVEV (reference sequence). Study processing details: Reference gene primers were amplified, and this amplification served to estimate nucleated cell counts. Here immunoSEQ multiplex PCR was the method, and the copy in TCRdb shows in-frame clones only, minus some. The D gene and trimming were derived from the DNA, and the V and J assignments and clone size from that table. The sample has about 180,000 clones; roughly 84% are singletons. Participants were aged about 18 to 90 years, lived in over 20 US areas, and enrolled virtually.

The clonotype originates from a human donor with acute COVID-19. The donor label of this sample is uncertain. Sequencing used PBMCs or T cells enriched from blood (not recorded which). The V gene is TRBV27, the J gene TRBJ2-7; 9 positions match TRBD1. CDR3 sequence (DNA): TGTGCCAGCAGTTTGAAGGACAGGGGATACGAGCAGTACTTC. Its protein is CASSLKDRGYEQYF.